These 16 T cell receptor beta chains originate from one sample sequenced in a study of Ad26.COV2.S vaccination and SARS-CoV-2 variants. Clones were sequenced by immunoSEQ multiplex PCR, and TCRdb holds only the in-frame ones, with some missing. The sample includes about half a million clones, approximately 90% seen only once; the top ten take 1.7%. Treatment meaning: approximately 18 received Ad26.COV2.S at low or high dose, single or two shots; 5 received placebo; per-sample allocation not given. Sampling was done on day 63 after the first vaccine or placebo injection. Sequenced here: peripheral blood, sampled in a trial of Ad26.COV2.S vaccine versus placebo. The receptors here all came from a person aged 18-60 years who received the Ad26.COV2.S COVID-19 vaccine or a placebo.

The chain is built from TRBV19 and TRBJ2-2; TRBD1 agrees at 8 bases. Germline trimming cut 3 bases from V and 5 bases from J; bases unmatched to any gene: 5. Germline CDR1 and CDR2: LNHDA and SQIVND (reference sequence). CDR3 length equals 15 residues. CDR3 residues: CASSITTGGTGELFF. CDR3 DNA sequence: TGTGCCAGTAGTATTACCACAGGGGGGACCGGGGAGCTGTTTTTT.

This sequence joins TRBV6-1 and TRBJ1-5, with TRBD1 as a possible D gene (5 bases). This CDR3 region has 14 residues. V lost 3 bases to trimming and J lost 7 bases, with 13 bases between them. CDR1 and CDR2 (germline): MNHNS, SASEGT. The CDR3 region has the DNA TGTGCCAGCAGTGATGGCAGGGTAGGACAGCCCCAGCATTTT. Encoded protein: CASSDGRVGQPQHF.

This rearrangement joins TRBV7-8 to TRBJ2-1; 8 bases fit TRBD2. Germline loops: CDR1 SGHVS, CDR2 FQNEAQ. The CDR3 length is 15 residues. J lost 4 bases, V lost 5 bases, and 7 bases had no gene match. The CDR3 DNA follows: TGTGCCAGCAGCCTTCAGCGGGGGAGGTACAATGAGCAGTTCTTC. This encodes CASSLQRGRYNEQFF.

The chain uses TRBV11-3 and TRBJ2-1; D is possibly TRBD1 or TRBD2 (6 bases each). Germline CDR1 SGHNT, CDR2 YENEEA. CDR3 size: 15 residues. V lost 4 bases to trimming and J lost 0 bases, with 10 bases between them. This CDR3 reads CASSYGGGSYNEQFF. The CDR3 DNA follows: TGTGCCAGCAGCTACGGAGGGGGCTCCTACAATGAGCAGTTCTTC.

This sequence joins TRBV9 and TRBJ1-4; 7 bases are a match to TRBD1. The germline gives CDR1 SGDLS, CDR2 YYNGEE. The CDR3 extends over 16 amino acids. The V gene end was trimmed by 3 bases and the J gene end by 5 bases; junction bases not matched to a gene: 10. The DNA for the CDR3 is TGTGCCAGCAGCGGGGGAGGGGGACAGACAAATGAAAAACTGTTTTTT. It codes for CASSGGGGQTNEKLFF.

This clone was recorded only once. The rearrangement joins TRBV7-9 to TRBJ1-2; D uncertain. Deletions cut 1 base from V and 6 bases from J, with 9 bases between. This CDR3 spans 13 amino acids. Germline V gives CDR1 SEHNR, CDR2 FQNEAQ (reference sequence). The DNA of the CDR3 is TGTGCCAGCAGCTTAGATCGTCCGGATGGCTACACCTTC. Encoded protein: CASSLDRPDGYTF.

V usage is TRBV7-3 and J usage is TRBJ1-4; no firm D call. This CDR3 spans 13 amino acids. The V end lost 0 bases, the J end lost 8 bases, and 7 bases lay between the germline ends. The germline V gene encodes CDR1 SGHTA and CDR2 FQGTGA. This CDR3 reads CASSLTMGEKLFF. CDR3 bases: TGTGCCAGCAGCTTAACCATGGGAGAAAAACTGTTTTTT.

The chain employs TRBV11-2 and TRBJ2-3, with unresolved D. Per the germline V gene, CDR1 is SGHAT and CDR2 is FQNNGV. The CDR3 covers 13 residues. V lost 7 bases and J lost 9, with 17 bases in between. As DNA, the CDR3 is TGTGCCAGCACTTCGTCGCTGGGTTCGACGCAGTATTTT. Protein product: CASTSSLGSTQYF.

This rearrangement joins TRBV7-6 to TRBJ2-3, with 8 bases that match TRBD2. V shed 5 bases and J 3 bases; nucleotides not matched to a gene: 13. Germline loops: CDR1 SGHVS, CDR2 FNYEAQ. The CDR3 runs 17 residues. CDR3 residues: CASSLGRGAGFTDTQYF. DNA of the CDR3: TGTGCCAGCAGCCTAGGGCGGGGGGCCGGTTTTACAGATACGCAGTATTTT.

The chain links TRBV15 to TRBJ2-2, with TRBD2 matching over 10 bases. There are 16 residues in the CDR3. Germline V gene data show CDR1 as LNHNV and CDR2 as YYDKDF (reference sequence). The V segment lost 7 bases and the J segment 4 bases; nucleotides outside the gene matches: 9. This chain's CDR3 is CATKASGRIGTGELFF. Here the CDR3 DNA reads TGTGCCACCAAGGCTAGCGGGAGAATAGGCACCGGGGAGCTGTTTTTT.

This clone has only one observation. V gene TRBV4-2 combines with J gene TRBJ1-5; no firm D call. The V gene lost 2 bases and the J gene lost 4 bases, with 6 bases spanning the gap. Germline CDR1 and CDR2: LGHNA and YNFKEQ. This CDR3 spans 13 amino acids. CDR3 protein: CASSQRVNQPQHF. In nucleotides, the CDR3 is TGTGCCAGCAGCCAACGAGTTAATCAGCCCCAGCATTTT.

This clone was observed a single time. The chain employs TRBV11-2 and TRBJ2-7; 9 bases line up with TRBD2. CDR1 SGHAT and CDR2 FQNNGV come from the germline V gene. The CDR3 runs 16 residues. The trim removed 8 bases at V and 0 bases at J, leaving 11 bases unmatched. Here the CDR3 reads CASQGEAGGFSYEQYF. CDR3 nucleotide sequence: TGTGCCAGCCAGGGGGAAGCGGGAGGATTCTCCTACGAGCAGTACTTC.

V and J are TRBV5-1 and TRBJ2-5, with TRBD1 identical over 8 bases. The V gene end was trimmed by 4 bases and the J gene end by 4 bases; junction bases not matched to a gene: 9. Germline V lookup: CDR1 SGHRS, CDR2 YFSETQ. The CDR3 has 15 residues. The CDR3 is CASSGYRGFGETQYF. The CDR3 DNA sequence: TGCGCCAGCAGCGGTTACAGGGGGTTCGGAGAGACCCAGTACTTC.

This rearrangement joins TRBV3-1 (or the pseudogene TRBV3-2) to TRBJ1-6; no definite D call. V was trimmed by 0 bases and J by 17 bases, leaving 11 bases between them. Per germline, CDR1 LGHDT and CDR2 YNNKEL (reference sequence). This CDR3 comprises 12 residues. The CDR3 DNA reads TGTGCCAGCAGCCAAGATCGGGTTTTATTCCACTTT. It yields the protein CASSQDRVLFHF.

The J gene is TRBJ2-1, the V gene TRBV18; 13 bases agree with TRBD2. The CDR3 spans 15 residues. Germline loops: CDR1 KGHSH, CDR2 LQKENI. Trimming took 2 bases from V and 8 from J; bases not matched to a gene: 3. The CDR3 is CASSPSLAGGDEQFF. DNA of the CDR3: TGTGCCAGCTCACCATCACTAGCGGGAGGGGATGAGCAGTTCTTC.

This chain uses TRBV6-1 with TRBJ1-4; D not resolved. Germline values: CDR1 MNHNS, CDR2 SASEGT. This CDR3 is 17 amino acids long. Trimming removed 0 bases from V and 0 bases from J, with 11 bases in between. CDR3: CASSEAWTAPTNEKLFF. CDR3 coding DNA: TGTGCCAGCAGTGAAGCATGGACCGCTCCAACTAATGAAAAACTGTTTTTT.